The 10 T cell receptor beta chains presented below share a single source sample, sequenced in a study of radiation and T cells in renal cell carcinoma. Measured with immunoSEQ multiplex PCR; TCRdb has only the in-frame clones, and not every one. Of over 120,000 clones listed, 70% to 90% are singletons. Time point meaning: baseline pretreatment blood. Regarding treatment: 15 Gy SBRT to primary tumor, nephrectomy 4 weeks later. Material: blood, obtained from a patient whose treatment included radiotherapy and nephrectomy. The receptors here all came from a woman aged 50 to 65 with renal cell carcinoma.

This chain uses TRBV2 with TRBJ1-2; D call uncertain. The V and J ends lost 5 bases and 4 bases respectively, with 14 bases between them. This CDR3 has 14 residues. Per the germline V gene, CDR1 is SNHLY and CDR2 is FYNNEI. The CDR3 sequence is CASSPDWTSYGYTF. In nucleotides, the CDR3 is TGTGCCAGCAGTCCGGACTGGACCAGCTATGGCTACACCTTC.

This clone has a single count. This chain links TRBV18 with TRBJ2-7, with no clear D. Trimming left V 3 bases short and J 1 base short, with 13 bases between. This CDR3 region has 15 residues. The germline CDR1 and CDR2 sequences are KGHSH and LQKENI. This chain's CDR3 is CASSPWAAESYEQYF. The CDR3 bases are TGTGCCAGCTCACCCTGGGCGGCCGAATCCTACGAGCAGTACTTC.

V gene TRBV19 combines with J gene TRBJ2-3, with TRBD2 matching over 9 bases. Trimming removed 8 bases from V and 5 bases from J; junction bases left unmatched: 5. The CDR3 has 13 amino acids. Germline CDR1 and CDR2: LNHDA and SQIVND (reference sequence). The CDR3 region is CASGSGGGDTQYF. The CDR3 nucleotides are TGTGCCAGTGGTAGCGGGGGAGGAGATACGCAGTATTTT.

The V call is TRBV29-1, the J call TRBJ1-1; D gene unclear. Germline lookup yields CDR1 SQVTM and CDR2 ANQGSEA. The V end was cut by 2 bases, the J end by 3 bases, with 10 bases between. The length of the CDR3 is 13 residues. The CDR3 sequence is CSVEKGQDTEAFF. The CDR3 region has the DNA TGCAGCGTTGAAAAGGGTCAGGACACTGAAGCTTTCTTT.

The CDR3 DNA sequence: TGTGCCAGTACCCGGAGAGGGGCGGGTGGCTACACCTTC. It codes for CASTRRGAGGYTF. This rearrangement joins TRBV19 to TRBJ1-2, with D possibly matching TRBD1 (5 bases). This CDR3 has 13 residues. Germline assignment: CDR1 LNHDA and CDR2 SQIVND (reference sequence). Trimming shortened V by 7 bases and J by 7 bases, and 16 bases separated the two germline ends.

This clone was seen more than once but under ten times. The V call is TRBV6-1, the J call TRBJ1-5; a weak D match, TRBD1 (6 bases). The germline CDR1 and CDR2 sequences are MNHNS and SASEGT. The CDR3 covers 14 residues. The germline V and J ends were trimmed by 4 bases and 4 bases, with 11 bases remaining between them. The CDR3 coding sequence is TGTGCCAGCAGTGGTCTACAGGGAAATCAGCCCCAGCATTTT. Its protein product is CASSGLQGNQPQHF.

The rearrangement links TRBV5-5 to TRBJ1-1; D is possibly TRBD1 (5 bases). The CDR3 runs 16 residues. V lost 0 bases, J lost 0 bases, and 12 bases lay in between. Germline CDR1 SGHKS, CDR2 YYEKEE (reference sequence). As DNA, the CDR3 is TGTGCCAGCAGCTTGGCGGGACCCGTGGTGAACACTGAAGCTTTCTTT. This codes for CASSLAGPVVNTEAFF.

The chain combines TRBV19 with TRBJ2-5; 7 bases line up with TRBD1. This CDR3 has 14 residues. With 5 bases clipped from V and 1 base from J, the junction kept 4 bases outside the gene matches. CDR1 is LNHDA and CDR2 is SQIVND in the germline V gene (reference sequence). The CDR3 DNA sequence: TGTGCCAGTAGTTGGGACAGCCGCCAAGAGACCCAGTACTTC. Protein: CASSWDSRQETQYF.

This rearrangement joins TRBV9 to TRBJ2-2; D is unclear. The CDR3 runs to 15 residues. Germline values: CDR1 SGDLS, CDR2 YYNGEE. The V end was cut by 0 bases, the J end by 0 bases, with 6 bases between. The CDR3 DNA follows: TGTGCCAGCAGCGTAGGAGGCTCGAACACCGGGGAGCTGTTTTTT. It encodes CASSVGGSNTGELFF.

J is TRBJ1-5 and V is TRBV7-3, with unresolved D. The germline CDR1 and CDR2 sequences are SGHTA and FQGTGA. Trimming cost V 4 bases and J 4 bases, with 11 bases left between them. The CDR3 spans 14 residues. The CDR3 nucleotides are TGTGCCAGCAGCTCATCCGGGCCTAATCAGCCCCAGCATTTT. It encodes CASSSSGPNQPQHF.